This T cell receptor (beta chain) was captured by sequencing in a study of cytomegalovirus exposure and HLA in healthy donors. A multiplex PCR was run with 60 Vbeta primers and 13 Jbeta primers. Measured with immunoSEQ multiplex PCR; TCRdb has only the in-frame clones, and not every one. The profile shows some 180,000 clones, 75% to 80% of them singletons. In its sample, this clone was seen once. This CDR3 has 12 amino acids. Trimming shortened V by 2 bases and J by 7 bases, and 8 bases separated the two germline ends. CDR1 is LGHNA and CDR2 is YSLEER in the germline V gene. This rearrangement joins TRBV4-3 to TRBJ1-1, with D perhaps TRBD1 (5 bases). This sequence originates from a woman in her 30s in good health and CMV-seropositive. Sequenced input: PBMCs. Here the CDR3 DNA reads TGCGCCAGCAGCCAACGGCAGGGTGAAGCTTTCTTT. Protein: CASSQRQGEAFF.